The text below deals with one TCR beta chain. It has no known antigen specificity. Base qualities are not provided; no much larger clone lies one nucleotide away. At diagnosis, tumor, uninvolved tumor-adjacent lung and peripheral blood were collected and then preserved as a mix of FFPE and fresh-frozen material. For TCR repertoire profiling, the blood samples were analyzed as peripheral blood mononuclear cells. This entry comes from a study of T cells in localized non-small cell lung cancer (dated by TCRdb to 2020 to 2021). Background for the entire study: T cell repertoires of about 240 early-stage NSCLC patients were analyzed, with tumors being compared against uninvolved tumor-adjacent lungs. The cohort was made up of 200 to 250 treatment-naive NSCLC patients whose localized lung tumors had been resected. A mean age of approximately 70 years was recorded for the NSCLC patients, of whom roughly 130 were male and 90 to 110 were female.

TCR beta CDR3 regions were sequenced from DNA using the immunoSEQ Assay. The original pipeline was this. T cell density was computed as TCR beta template counts normalized to usable DNA estimated by amplifying housekeeping genes. Using the preseqR package, richness was estimated by extrapolating to 120,000 templates for tissue samples and 400,000 templates for PBMC samples. Clonality was defined as one minus Pielou's evenness. Differential abundance testing on productive amino-acid clonotypes, with a minimum total count of 5 and an alpha of 0.1, was used to identify tissue-enriched TCRs. Repertoire overlap between compartments was quantified with the Jaccard Index and Morisita Overlap Index. GLIPH grouped TCR beta CDR3s together with public tetramer-defined viral CDR3s, and a viral motif had to include at least three viral sequences and also show V-gene enrichment. TCRdb provides this immuneACCESS table in a form limited to in-frame rearrangements. Some clones are lacking; in checked studies, under half of them reflect an unresolved V gene, and why the rest are absent is not known. D and trimming were read from the DNA, whereas the V and J calls and clone size are those reported in that table. The table for this sample lists roughly 20,000 clones; around 90% of them were counted only once. About 14% of the sample is in the top ten clones.

Its CDR3 holds 16 amino acids, cysteine through phenylalanine. CDR3 DNA is the only sequence kept; it has 48 bases, read in frame from the first base. V is clipped by 1 base and J by 6 bases, and the sequence between their germline boundaries is 18 bases long. CDR1 and CDR2 (LGHNA, YSLEER) derive from the germline V gene. Results and caveats for the whole study, not just this receptor: Multi-region tumor sequencing was not performed, so intratumor heterogeneity could not be excluded. Because the study design was exploratory, TCR variables were selected using unadjusted p-values without false-discovery rate correction. The highest T cell clonality was observed in uninvolved tumor-adjacent lung, where clonality exceeded that of tumor, suggesting that antigenic responses were more focused in uninvolved tumor-adjacent lung. Longer overall survival was associated with higher blood T cell density, whereas shorter survival was associated with higher adjacent-lung clonality. A median of approximately 57 of the top 100 tumor clones were detected in paired uninvolved adjacent lung, and some 29 of these tumor clones were also found among the top 100 clones of the paired uninvolved adjacent lung.

The TCR comes from a male donor at least 60 years old with stage I lung adenocarcinoma. The V and J genes are TRBV4-3 and TRBJ1-1, with no confident D gene call. Sequencing was performed on peripheral blood, taken before any cancer treatment. For the CDR3, the sequence is CASSQGSIGRSPEAFF. The nucleotide sequence reads as follows: TGCGCCAGCAGCCAAGGCTCTATAGGCAGGTCCCCTGAAGCTTTCTTT.